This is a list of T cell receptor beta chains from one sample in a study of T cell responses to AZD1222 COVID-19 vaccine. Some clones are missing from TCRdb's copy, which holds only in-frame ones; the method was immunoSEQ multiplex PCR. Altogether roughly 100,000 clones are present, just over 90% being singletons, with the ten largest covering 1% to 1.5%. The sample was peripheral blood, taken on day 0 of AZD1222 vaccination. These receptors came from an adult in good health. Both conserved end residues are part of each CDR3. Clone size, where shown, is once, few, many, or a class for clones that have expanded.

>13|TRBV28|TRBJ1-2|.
CASSSPGSYGYTF
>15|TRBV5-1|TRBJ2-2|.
CASSSGLANTGELFF
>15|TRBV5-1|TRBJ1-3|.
CASSPIGTVGNTIYF
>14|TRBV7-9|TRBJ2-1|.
CASRGWTMANEQFF
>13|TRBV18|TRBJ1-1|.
CASSPRGGTEAFF
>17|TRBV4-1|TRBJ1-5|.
CASSQDRGQRSNQPQHF
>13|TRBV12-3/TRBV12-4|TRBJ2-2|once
CASHLGRTGELFF
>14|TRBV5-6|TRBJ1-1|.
CASSFPDGNTEAFF
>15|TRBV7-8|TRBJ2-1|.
CASSFGTGLLNEQFF
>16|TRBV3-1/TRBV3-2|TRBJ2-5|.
CASSQGQGESQETQYF
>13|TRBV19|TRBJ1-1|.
CASMARSNTEAFF
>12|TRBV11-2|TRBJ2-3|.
CASSFSGAAQYF
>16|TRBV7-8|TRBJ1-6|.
CASNLQGGRNNSPLHF
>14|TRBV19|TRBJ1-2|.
CASSISQGTRSYTF
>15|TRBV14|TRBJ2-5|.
CASSPWTGVRETQYF
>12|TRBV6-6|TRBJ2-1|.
CASGDKWYEQFF
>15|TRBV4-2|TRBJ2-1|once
CASSQDQGNYNEQFF
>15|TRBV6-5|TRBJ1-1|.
CASSYGGARGTEAFF
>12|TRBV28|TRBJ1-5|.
CAGGSVGQPQHF
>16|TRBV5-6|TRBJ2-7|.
CASSYGQGVSLYEQYF
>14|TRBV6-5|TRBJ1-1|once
CASSYSNSGTEAFF
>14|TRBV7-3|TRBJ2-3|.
CASSLSTLTDTQYF
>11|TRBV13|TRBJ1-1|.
CASSSNTEAFF
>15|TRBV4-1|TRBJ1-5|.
CASSQGAASNQPQHF
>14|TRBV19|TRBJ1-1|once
CASTGTGTNTEAFF
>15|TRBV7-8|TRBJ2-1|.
CASSLGGTAYNEQFF
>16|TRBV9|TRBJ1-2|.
CASSVDLQGAYYGYTF
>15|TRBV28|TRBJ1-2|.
CASSGTGKGHDGYTF
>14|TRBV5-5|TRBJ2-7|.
CASSPGGPSYEQYF
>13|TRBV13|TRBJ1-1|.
CASSLGQGTEAFF
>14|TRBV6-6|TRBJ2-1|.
CASSLGGTNNEQFF
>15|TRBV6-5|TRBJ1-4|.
CASSYSYATNEKLFF
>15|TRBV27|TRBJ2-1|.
CASSLGQGSYNEQFF
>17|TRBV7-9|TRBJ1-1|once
CASSLGSSGTKNTEAFF
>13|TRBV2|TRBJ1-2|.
CASTIRVTLGYTF
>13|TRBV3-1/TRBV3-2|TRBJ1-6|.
CASSQGAGRTLHF
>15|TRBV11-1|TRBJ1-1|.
CASSFTGTGGSEAFF
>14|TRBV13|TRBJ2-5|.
CASSPGTQQETQYF
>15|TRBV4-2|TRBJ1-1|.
CASSQDPAYSGEAFF
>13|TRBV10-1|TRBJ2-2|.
CASRRDSGGELFF
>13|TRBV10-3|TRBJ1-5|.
CAIHRDINQPQHF
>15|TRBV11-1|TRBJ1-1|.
CASSFSQRSTIEAFF
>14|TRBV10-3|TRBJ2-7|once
CAIRTGTGLAEQYF
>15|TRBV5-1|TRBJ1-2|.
CASSLDAGRGGGYTF
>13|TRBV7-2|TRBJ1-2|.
CASRQGANYGYTF
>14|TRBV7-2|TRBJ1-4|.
CASSLSTGTEKLFF
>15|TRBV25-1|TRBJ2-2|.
CASSPTGLRVGELFF
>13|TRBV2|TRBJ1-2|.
CASGQGLVYGYTF
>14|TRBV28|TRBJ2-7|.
CASSLGRYSYEQYF
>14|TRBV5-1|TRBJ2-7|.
CASTQNGNIHEQYF
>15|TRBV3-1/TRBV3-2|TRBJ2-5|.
CASSQQDRGSETQYF
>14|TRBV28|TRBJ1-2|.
CASSLRDSLGGYTF
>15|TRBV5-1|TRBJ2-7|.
CASSLRQGLGVEQYF
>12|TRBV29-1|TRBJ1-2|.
CSTRDPGSGYTF
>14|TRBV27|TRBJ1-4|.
CASSLLWDSEKLFF
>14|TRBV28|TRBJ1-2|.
CATSEVGIDYGYTF
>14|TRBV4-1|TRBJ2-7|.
CASSPTGTFYEQYF
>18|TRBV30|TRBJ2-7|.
CAWSVRGTGSYSSYEQYF
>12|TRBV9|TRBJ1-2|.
CASRRESYGYTF